This T cell receptor (beta chain) was obtained from a study of blood T cell repertoires in COVID-19. This CDR3 comprises 19 residues. V gave up 0 bases and J gave up 4 bases; unmatched junction bases: 13. CDR1 is MGHRA, CDR2 YSYEKL, per germline. Sequencing was performed with immunoSEQ multiplex PCR; in TCRdb, only in-frame clones are kept and a portion is missing. The sample shows about 100,000 clones, approximately 92% of them seen only once. Sequencing was done on a sample of peripheral blood. This sequence joins TRBV4-1 and TRBJ2-2; TRBD1 matches at 8 bases. The receptor was isolated from a woman in her forties or fifties with COVID-19, enrolled during active disease. CDR3 in DNA: TGCGCCAGCAGCCAAGAAGGGAACCGGGACAGGTCTTCCACCGGGGAGCTGTTTTTT. Protein: CASSQEGNRDRSSTGELFF.